A selection of T cell receptor beta chains follows, all from one sample in a study of cytomegalovirus exposure and HLA in healthy donors. Sequencing used immunoSEQ multiplex PCR; TCRdb keeps in-frame clones, though not all of them. The sample shows about 130,000 clones, around 80% of them seen only once. The sample comprised PBMCs. The receptors here all came from a man younger than 45 in good health and CMV-seronegative. Both conserved end residues are part of each CDR3. The D gene is left open where the match is weak. Some rows have no size entry. The others give once, few or many, or a class for an expanded clone.

>.|TRBV30|TRBJ1-1|TRBD1
CAWSEPLRQGRGSGATEAFF
TGTGCCTGGAGCGAGCCCCTACGACAGGGACGGGGAAGTGGGGCCACTGAAGCTTTCTTT
>.|TRBV7-2|TRBJ2-3|TRBD2
CASSFRTSGITDTQYF
TGTGCCAGCAGCTTCCGGACTAGCGGTATCACAGATACGCAGTATTTT
>.|TRBV6-6|TRBJ2-1|TRBD2
CASSPTSGRDHEQFF
TGTGCCAGCAGCCCGACTAGCGGGAGGGACCATGAGCAGTTCTTC
>.|TRBV19|TRBJ1-3|.
CASSTLRGIGNTIYF
TGTGCCAGTAGTACCCTAAGAGGTATCGGAAACACCATATATTTT
>.|TRBV18|TRBJ2-1|.
CASSPLTGLYNEQFF
TGTGCCAGCTCACCACTTACAGGGCTCTACAATGAGCAGTTCTTC
>.|TRBV7-9|TRBJ2-7|.
CASSSPGHKFYEQYF
TGTGCCAGCAGCTCACCCGGACACAAGTTCTACGAGCAGTACTTC
>few|TRBV5-6|TRBJ2-4|.
CASSLSGSGIKNIQYF
TGTGCCAGCAGCTTGAGTGGTAGCGGAATCAAAAACATTCAGTACTTC
>.|TRBV18|TRBJ2-1|TRBD2
CASSPWGTSGRGKNEQFF
TGTGCCAGCTCACCATGGGGGACTAGCGGGAGAGGGAAGAATGAGCAGTTCTTC
>.|TRBV5-1|TRBJ2-7|TRBD1
CASSPGTGVYEQYF
TGCGCCAGCAGCCCGGGGACAGGGGTATACGAGCAGTACTTC
>.|TRBV18|TRBJ1-5|.
CASSRQVNQPQHF
TGTGCCAGCTCCCGACAGGTTAATCAGCCCCAGCATTTT
>.|TRBV2|TRBJ2-4|.
CASSGRATIQYF
TGTGCCAGCAGTGGCAGGGCCACAATTCAGTACTTC
>.|TRBV7-9|TRBJ2-1|.
CASSLDNERQFF
TGTGCCAGCAGCTTAGATAATGAGAGGCAGTTCTTC
>.|TRBV28|TRBJ1-4|TRBD1
CASSSNRGYEKLFF
TGTGCCAGCAGTTCTAACAGGGGGTATGAAAAACTGTTTTTT
>.|TRBV9|TRBJ1-1|TRBD1
CASSVVPGGMNTEAFF
TGTGCCAGCAGCGTAGTGCCAGGGGGGATGAACACTGAAGCTTTCTTT
>.|TRBV2|TRBJ2-5|TRBD1
CASHRGRGETQYF
TGTGCCAGCCACAGGGGGCGAGGAGAGACCCAGTACTTC
>.|TRBV6-1|TRBJ2-1|.
CASSGARVYGEQFF
TGTGCCAGCAGTGGGGCCCGAGTTTATGGTGAGCAGTTCTTC
>.|TRBV28|TRBJ2-7|.
CASSKGGVTSYEQYF
TGTGCCAGCAGTAAAGGGGGGGTCACATCCTACGAGCAGTACTTC
>.|TRBV9|TRBJ1-1|.
CASSVADTEAFF
TGTGCCAGCAGCGTAGCTGACACTGAAGCTTTCTTT
>.|TRBV28|TRBJ2-5|.
CASSLTAKSQYF
TGTGCCAGCAGTCTGACAGCGAAGTCCCAGTACTTC
>.|TRBV6-5|TRBJ2-7|.
CASTTFSRSYEQYF
TGTGCCAGCACAACCTTCTCGCGATCCTACGAGCAGTACTTC
>.|TRBV9|TRBJ2-7|.
CASSGGGGDHLEQYF
TGTGCCAGCAGCGGCGGCGGAGGGGATCATCTCGAGCAGTACTTC
>.|TRBV4-2|TRBJ2-1|TRBD1
CASSPGSRGPLGQFF
TGTGCCAGCAGCCCGGGGAGTAGGGGGCCGCTCGGGCAGTTCTTC
>.|TRBV11-1|TRBJ2-7|TRBD1
CASSTRDRDYEQYF
TGTGCCAGCAGCACCCGGGACAGAGACTACGAGCAGTACTTC
>.|TRBV30|TRBJ1-2|TRBD1
CAWDRDFGYTF
TGTGCCTGGGACAGGGATTTTGGCTACACCTTC
>.|TRBV19|TRBJ1-3|.
CASGHSLNTIYF
TGTGCCAGTGGGCACTCACTGAACACCATATATTTT
>.|TRBV18|TRBJ1-5|.
CASSPHGGEAQHF
TGTGCCAGCTCACCCCATGGGGGGGAGGCCCAGCATTTT
>.|TRBV28|TRBJ1-2|TRBD1
CASSSDGGGSNYGYTF
TGTGCCAGCAGTTCTGATGGAGGGGGCTCTAACTATGGCTACACCTTC
>.|TRBV19|TRBJ2-1|.
CASSILGQIYNEQFF
TGTGCCAGTAGTATATTGGGACAAATTTACAATGAGCAGTTCTTC
>few|TRBV10-3|TRBJ1-5|TRBD1
CAISAGQGEGNQPQHF
TGTGCCATCAGCGCTGGACAGGGGGAGGGCAATCAGCCCCAGCATTTT
>.|TRBV7-2|TRBJ2-1|.
CASSLGLHSYNEQFF
TGTGCCAGCAGCCTCGGACTACACTCCTACAATGAGCAGTTCTTC
>.|TRBV28|TRBJ1-5|.
CASSREPYSNQPQHF
TGTGCCAGCAGCCGCGAACCCTATAGCAATCAGCCCCAGCATTTT
>.|TRBV28|TRBJ2-7|.
CASSLSGTSPRKNYEQYF
TGTGCCAGCAGTTTAAGTGGGACATCCCCCAGAAAGAACTACGAGCAGTACTTC
>few|TRBV7-2|TRBJ1-5|TRBD1
CASSLNRGGDQPQHF
TGTGCCAGCAGCCTCAACAGGGGAGGTGATCAGCCCCAGCATTTT
>.|TRBV6-4|TRBJ2-2|.
CASSGQLTGELFF
TGTGCCAGCAGTGGACAGCTCACCGGGGAGCTGTTTTTT
>.|TRBV7-9|TRBJ1-5|.
CASSLGGQPQHF
TGTGCCAGCAGCTTAGGAGGGCAGCCCCAGCATTTT
>.|TRBV5-4|TRBJ2-1|TRBD1
CASSRDRESYNEQFF
TGTGCCAGCAGCCGGGACAGGGAGTCCTACAATGAGCAGTTCTTC
>.|TRBV19|TRBJ1-5|.
CASSTPQYSNQPQHF
TGTGCCAGTAGTACCCCACAGTATAGCAATCAGCCCCAGCATTTT
>.|TRBV29-1|TRBJ1-1|.
CSVAGAQGTEAFF
TGCAGCGTTGCAGGGGCGCAGGGTACTGAAGCTTTCTTT
>.|TRBV4-1|TRBJ2-3|TRBD2
CASSHAEGGLAVRSADTQYF
TGCGCCAGCAGCCATGCTGAGGGGGGACTAGCCGTTAGGAGCGCAGATACGCAGTATTTT